This TCR beta chain emerged from a study of cytomegalovirus exposure and HLA in healthy donors. Whole-study context: Earlier sequencing of 150 million to 200 million T cells yielded 100 million to 140 million unique TCR beta sequences.

The study, taken as a whole, reports: Fewer than 20,000 TCR beta sequences were associated with HLA alleles at 0.05 false discovery rate in a later analysis. For cytomegalovirus status, the classifier reportedly gave diagnoses with high specificity and sensitivity. The authors enumerated some 160 TCR beta chains as linked to cytomegalovirus.

The PCR had 60 Vbeta and 13 Jbeta primers. Some clones are missing from TCRdb's copy, which holds only in-frame ones; the method was immunoSEQ multiplex PCR. The sample carries about 130,000 clones, 60% to 85% recorded once. Looked up from germline, CDR1 is ENHRY and CDR2 is SYGVKD. CDR3 length: 15 residues. J gave up 5 bases and V 3 bases, and 4 bases lay outside the gene matches. Concerning this clone itself: Antigen specificity is unknown.

Sequenced material: PBMCs. This receptor was obtained from a man aged 25-45 years in good health and CMV-seronegative. The V call is TRBV10-3, the J call TRBJ1-3; 10 bases map to TRBD1. The CDR3 protein is CAISEGTGERNTIYF. The CDR3 coding sequence is TGTGCCATCAGTGAAGGGACAGGGGAACGAAACACCATATATTTT.